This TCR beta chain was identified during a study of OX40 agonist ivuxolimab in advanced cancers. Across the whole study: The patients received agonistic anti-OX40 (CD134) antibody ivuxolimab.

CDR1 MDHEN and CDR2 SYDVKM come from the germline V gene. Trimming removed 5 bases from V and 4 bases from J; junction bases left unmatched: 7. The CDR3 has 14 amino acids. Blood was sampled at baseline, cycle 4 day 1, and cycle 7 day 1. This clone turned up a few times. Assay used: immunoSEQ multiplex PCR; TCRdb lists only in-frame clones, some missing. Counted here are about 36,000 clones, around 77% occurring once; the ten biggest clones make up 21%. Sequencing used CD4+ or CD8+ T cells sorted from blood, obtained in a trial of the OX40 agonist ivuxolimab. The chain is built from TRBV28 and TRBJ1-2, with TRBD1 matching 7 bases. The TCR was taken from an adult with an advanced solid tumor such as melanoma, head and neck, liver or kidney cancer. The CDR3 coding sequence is TGTGCCAGCAGTCCCATGACAGGGAGCTATGGCTACACCTTC. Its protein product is CASSPMTGSYGYTF.